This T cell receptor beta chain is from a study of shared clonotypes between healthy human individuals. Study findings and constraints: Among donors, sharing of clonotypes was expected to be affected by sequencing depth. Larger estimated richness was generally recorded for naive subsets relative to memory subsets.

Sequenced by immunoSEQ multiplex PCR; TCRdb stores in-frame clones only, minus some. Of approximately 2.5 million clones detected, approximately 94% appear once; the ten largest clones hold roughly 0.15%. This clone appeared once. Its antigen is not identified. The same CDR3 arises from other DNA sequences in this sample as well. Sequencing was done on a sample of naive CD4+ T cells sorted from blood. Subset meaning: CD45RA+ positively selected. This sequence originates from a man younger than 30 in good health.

The CDR3 here is CASSPPDSYEQYF. CDR3 bases: TGTGCCAGCTCACCACCGGATTCCTACGAGCAGTACTTC. The V gene is TRBV18, the J gene TRBJ2-7; D unclear. There are 13 residues in the CDR3. From germline, CDR1 is KGHSH and CDR2 LQKENI. V gave up 0 bases and J gave up 1 base, with 4 bases separating them. The full variable domain, its missing parts supplied by reference TRBV18 and TRBJ2-7, is NAGVMQNPRHLVRRRGQEARLRCSPMKGHSHVYWYRQLPEEGLKFMVYLQKENIIDESGMPKERFSAEFPKEGPSILRIQQVVRGDSAAYFCASSPPDSYEQYFGPGTRLTVT.